What follows is one TCR beta chain and its context. Its cognate antigen is unknown. The data originate from a study of graft-versus-host responses after intestinal transplantation. Background on the study: Induction using anti-thymocyte globulin, followed by tacrolimus and steroids for approximately three years, was given to all recipients.

Sequencing used immunoSEQ multiplex PCR; TCRdb keeps in-frame clones, though not all of them. This sample has 90,000 or so clones; around 84% occur once, and the top ten carry around 0.86%. CDR3 length: 17 amino acids. Per the germline V gene, CDR1 is MGHRA and CDR2 is YSYEKL. Losses at the gene ends were 2 bases for V and 1 base for J; bases not matched to a gene: 4. Sequencing was performed on unstimulated CD4+ T cells sorted from spleen or lymph node cells, taken before intestinal transplant. This chain links TRBV4-1 with TRBJ2-2; TRBD1 matches at 10 bases. The TCR was taken from a human donor who received an intestinal transplant. The DNA of the CDR3 is TGCGCCAGCAGCCAAATTAGGGACAGGGGGAACACCGGGGAGCTGTTTTTT. Protein product: CASSQIRDRGNTGELFF.